The rows below give T cell receptor beta chains drawn from one sample of a study of shared clonotypes between healthy human individuals. Generated by immunoSEQ multiplex PCR, the TCRdb table keeps only in-frame clones and is missing some. The sample lists about 660,000 clones; over 65% were seen once. The sample was memory CD4+ T cells sorted from blood. The receptors originated from a woman aged 25 to 45 in good health. Each CDR3 is given with its conserved first and last residue. The order of the fields is CDR3 length, clone size, D gene, V gene, J gene, CDR3 protein, CDR3 DNA. The D gene is left open where the match is weak. Some rows mark clone size as missing; the rest say once, few, many or name a class of expanded clone.

length: 15; size: once; D: TRBD2; V: TRBV11-2; J: TRBJ2-1; CDR3: CASSLGLAEYNEQFF; DNA: TGTGCCAGCAGCCTAGGACTAGCGGAATACAATGAGCAGTTCTTC
length: 15; size: few; D: NA; V: TRBV7-2; J: TRBJ1-5; CDR3: CASSLVAGSNQPQHF; DNA: TGTGCCAGCAGCTTAGTGGCGGGAAGCAATCAGCCCCAGCATTTT
length: 14; size: NA; D: NA; V: TRBV7-9; J: TRBJ1-2; CDR3: CASSLGGADYGYTF; DNA: TGTGCCAGCAGCTTAGGGGGGGCTGACTATGGCTACACCTTC
length: 16; size: once; D: TRBD1; V: TRBV4-1; J: TRBJ1-4; CDR3: CASSQGWGQDLEKLFF; DNA: TGCGCCAGCAGCCAAGGCTGGGGACAGGACCTTGAAAAACTGTTTTTT
length: 14; size: NA; D: NA; V: TRBV5-1; J: TRBJ1-3; CDR3: CASSPGTPGNTIYF; DNA: TGCGCCAGCAGCCCCGGGACACCAGGAAACACCATATATTTT
length: 12; size: NA; D: NA; V: TRBV30; J: TRBJ1-1; CDR3: CAWSVRVTEAFF; DNA: TGTGCCTGGAGTGTACGGGTCACTGAAGCTTTCTTT
length: 15; size: NA; D: NA; V: TRBV7-3; J: TRBJ1-1; CDR3: CASSVRGNMNTEAFF; DNA: TGTGCCAGCAGCGTCCGAGGAAACATGAACACTGAAGCTTTCTTT
length: 15; size: NA; D: NA; V: TRBV5-1; J: TRBJ2-3; CDR3: CASRVGLISTDTQYF; DNA: TGCGCCAGCAGAGTCGGACTTATTAGCACAGATACGCAGTATTTT
length: 17; size: once; D: TRBD2; V: TRBV28; J: TRBJ2-3; CDR3: CASSSPGTSGRTDTQYF; DNA: TGTGCCAGCAGTTCGCCCGGGACTAGCGGGAGGACAGATACGCAGTATTTT
length: 13; size: NA; D: NA; V: TRBV29-1; J: TRBJ1-4; CDR3: CSVGTAQNEKLFF; DNA: TGCAGCGTTGGGACGGCACAAAATGAAAAACTGTTTTTT
length: 17; size: few; D: TRBD2; V: TRBV5-1; J: TRBJ2-7; CDR3: CASSFGYGTSSLYEQYF; DNA: TGCGCCAGCAGCTTCGGGTACGGGACTAGCTCCCTCTATGAGCAGTACTTC
length: 15; size: NA; D: TRBD1; V: TRBV25-1; J: TRBJ1-1; CDR3: CASSEDRALGTEAFF; DNA: TGTGCCAGCAGTGAGGACAGGGCCCTTGGCACTGAAGCTTTCTTT
length: 14; size: NA; D: TRBD1; V: TRBV5-1; J: TRBJ1-1; CDR3: CASSLGQGENEAFF; DNA: TGCGCCAGCAGCTTGGGACAGGGGGAGAATGAAGCTTTCTTT
length: 17; size: NA; D: NA; V: TRBV28; J: TRBJ1-2; CDR3: CASSLGGTGTASRGYTF; DNA: TGTGCCAGCAGTTTAGGGGGGACCGGGACGGCATCACGAGGCTACACCTTC
length: 15; size: once; D: TRBD2; V: TRBV28; J: TRBJ2-2; CDR3: CASSVAGVRAGELFF; DNA: TGTGCCAGCAGTGTAGCGGGAGTTCGTGCCGGGGAGCTGTTTTTT
length: 13; size: once; D: NA; V: TRBV5-1; J: TRBJ1-2; CDR3: CASSFGHLYGYTF; DNA: TGCGCCAGCAGCTTTGGACACCTTTATGGCTACACCTTC
length: 12; size: NA; D: NA; V: TRBV6-1; J: TRBJ2-7; CDR3: CASTPAWDEQYF; DNA: TGTGCCAGCACTCCCGCCTGGGACGAGCAGTACTTC
length: 14; size: few; D: NA; V: TRBV30; J: TRBJ1-6; CDR3: CAWSPRVMDSPLHF; DNA: TGTGCCTGGAGTCCCCGGGTTATGGATTCACCCCTCCACTTT
length: 14; size: NA; D: NA; V: TRBV5-1; J: TRBJ2-7; CDR3: CASSLLPVIHEQYF; DNA: TGCGCCAGCAGCTTGTTGCCAGTCATCCACGAGCAGTACTTC
length: 16; size: NA; D: TRBD1; V: TRBV19; J: TRBJ2-2; CDR3: CASSARTGSGTGELFF; DNA: TGTGCCAGTAGTGCTCGGACAGGGTCGGGCACCGGGGAGCTGTTTTTT
length: 15; size: NA; D: NA; V: TRBV21-1; J: TRBJ1-4; CDR3: CAPGRSKAPEEKLFF; DNA: TGTGCCCCGGGGAGGTCAAAGGCTCCGGAAGAAAAACTGTTTTTT
length: 15; size: NA; D: NA; V: TRBV10-1; J: TRBJ2-1; CDR3: CASSSGTPMGNEQFF; DNA: TGCGCCAGCAGTTCCGGGACTCCTATGGGGAATGAGCAGTTCTTC
length: 13; size: once; D: NA; V: TRBV5-1; J: TRBJ2-7; CDR3: CASSRDGPYEQYF; DNA: TGCGCCAGCAGCCGAGACGGTCCCTACGAGCAGTACTTC
length: 10; size: once; D: NA; V: TRBV6-6; J: TRBJ2-3; CDR3: CASGRDTQYF; DNA: TGTGCCAGCGGTAGGGATACGCAGTATTTT
length: 15; size: NA; D: TRBD1; V: TRBV6-6; J: TRBJ1-5; CDR3: CASSPLGQGNQPQHF; DNA: TGTGCCAGCAGTCCCCTGGGACAGGGCAATCAGCCCCAGCATTTT
length: 18; size: few; D: TRBD1; V: TRBV28; J: TRBJ1-2; CDR3: CASSSPRDRGTAGYGYTF; DNA: TGTGCCAGCAGTTCCCCACGGGACAGGGGCACCGCGGGGTATGGCTACACCTTC
length: 15; size: once; D: TRBD1; V: TRBV5-1; J: TRBJ2-3; CDR3: CASSLDRGRTDTQYF; DNA: TGCGCCAGCAGCTTAGACAGGGGGCGCACAGATACGCAGTATTTT
length: 14; size: NA; D: TRBD2; V: TRBV7-9; J: TRBJ2-1; CDR3: CASSLPSGSGEQFF; DNA: TGTGCCAGCAGCTTACCTAGCGGGAGTGGTGAGCAGTTCTTC
length: 16; size: NA; D: NA; V: TRBV4-1; J: TRBJ1-5; CDR3: CASSQGVGAINQPQHF; DNA: TGCGCCAGCAGCCAAGGGGTAGGGGCGATCAATCAGCCCCAGCATTTT
length: 13; size: NA; D: NA; V: TRBV28; J: TRBJ1-5; CDR3: CASSYDVYQPQHF; DNA: TGTGCCAGCAGTTATGACGTCTACCAGCCCCAGCATTTT
length: 17; size: NA; D: TRBD2; V: TRBV4-1; J: TRBJ2-1; CDR3: CASSPRGLAGTYNEQFF; DNA: TGCGCCAGCAGCCCCCGAGGGCTAGCGGGTACCTACAATGAGCAGTTCTTC
length: 15; size: NA; D: NA; V: TRBV28; J: TRBJ2-5; CDR3: CASSLSGQLQETQYF; DNA: TGTGCCAGCAGTTTATCGGGGCAGCTCCAAGAGACCCAGTACTTC
length: 14; size: many; D: NA; V: TRBV21-1; J: TRBJ2-5; CDR3: CASSKDRYQETQYF; DNA: TGTGCCAGCAGCAAGGATAGGTACCAAGAGACCCAGTACTTC
length: 18; size: NA; D: TRBD1; V: TRBV11-2; J: TRBJ2-1; CDR3: CASSFLKGDRGRGDEQFF; DNA: TGTGCCAGCAGCTTTCTCAAGGGCGACAGGGGGCGCGGGGATGAGCAGTTCTTC
length: 15; size: NA; D: TRBD1; V: TRBV19; J: TRBJ2-3; CDR3: CASSIWTGTGDTQYF; DNA: TGTGCCAGTAGTATATGGACAGGGACGGGAGATACGCAGTATTTT
length: 15; size: few; D: NA; V: TRBV28; J: TRBJ2-7; CDR3: CASSLSRDWAYEQYF; DNA: TGTGCCAGCAGTTTGTCGAGGGATTGGGCCTACGAGCAGTACTTC
length: 14; size: NA; D: TRBD1; V: TRBV6-5; J: TRBJ2-7; CDR3: CASSQNGQAYEQYF; DNA: TGTGCCAGCAGCCAAAATGGACAGGCCTACGAGCAGTACTTC
length: 14; size: NA; D: NA; V: TRBV28; J: TRBJ1-1; CDR3: CASSRGPPRTEAFF; DNA: TGTGCCAGCAGTCGAGGACCCCCGAGAACTGAAGCTTTCTTT
length: 16; size: few; D: TRBD2; V: TRBV7-2; J: TRBJ2-3; CDR3: CASSPGGASLTDTQYF; DNA: TGTGCCAGCAGCCCGGGGGGGGCGAGCCTGACGGATACGCAGTATTTT
length: 13; size: NA; D: NA; V: TRBV6-6; J: TRBJ2-5; CDR3: CASVPGLIGTQYF; DNA: TGTGCCAGCGTCCCTGGACTGATCGGGACCCAGTACTTC
length: 14; size: many; D: NA; V: TRBV5-4; J: TRBJ1-3; CDR3: CASSVDRSGNTIYF; DNA: TGTGCCAGCAGCGTTGACAGGTCGGGAAACACCATATATTTT
length: 15; size: few; D: TRBD1; V: TRBV5-1; J: TRBJ2-2; CDR3: CASSSGTGGTGELFF; DNA: TGCGCCAGCAGCTCCGGGACAGGGGGGACCGGGGAGCTGTTTTTT
length: 15; size: NA; D: NA; V: TRBV27; J: TRBJ1-1; CDR3: CASSLYSGRIPEAFF; DNA: TGTGCCAGCAGTTTATATTCAGGGAGAATCCCTGAAGCTTTCTTT
length: 15; size: few; D: TRBD2; V: TRBV10-2; J: TRBJ2-7; CDR3: CASSELAGVMYEQYF; DNA: TGCGCCAGCAGCGAGTTAGCGGGAGTTATGTACGAGCAGTACTTC
length: 15; size: once; D: TRBD2; V: TRBV11-2; J: TRBJ2-1; CDR3: CASTGLAVSYNEQFF; DNA: TGTGCCAGCACCGGACTAGCGGTTTCCTACAATGAGCAGTTCTTC
length: 15; size: NA; D: NA; V: TRBV28; J: TRBJ1-1; CDR3: CASTPGTVTNTEAFF; DNA: TGTGCCAGTACCCCCGGGACCGTCACCAACACTGAAGCTTTCTTT
length: 14; size: NA; D: NA; V: TRBV7-2; J: TRBJ2-7; CDR3: CASTDRRGSYEQYF; DNA: TGTGCCAGCACCGATCGCAGGGGATCCTACGAGCAGTACTTC
length: 15; size: few; D: TRBD1; V: TRBV5-4; J: TRBJ2-7; CDR3: CASSPGGTGAHEQYF; DNA: TGTGCCAGCAGCCCTGGTGGGACAGGGGCCCACGAGCAGTACTTC
length: 15; size: NA; D: NA; V: TRBV28; J: TRBJ2-2; CDR3: CASSSQGKGTGELFF; DNA: TGTGCCAGCAGTTCCCAGGGAAAGGGGACCGGGGAGCTGTTTTTT
length: 16; size: NA; D: TRBD2; V: TRBV28; J: TRBJ2-1; CDR3: CASSSSLAESHTEQFF; DNA: TGTGCCAGCAGTTCATCTCTAGCGGAGTCGCACACGGAGCAGTTCTTC
length: 14; size: NA; D: TRBD1; V: TRBV28; J: TRBJ2-7; CDR3: CASSPQTGLNEQYF; DNA: TGTGCCAGCAGTCCTCAGACAGGGTTGAACGAGCAGTACTTC
length: 14; size: NA; D: NA; V: TRBV28; J: TRBJ1-2; CDR3: CASNAGAPNYGYTF; DNA: TGTGCCAGCAATGCAGGGGCGCCTAACTATGGCTACACCTTC
length: 14; size: once; D: NA; V: TRBV2; J: TRBJ2-1; CDR3: CASRWTAQDNEQFF; DNA: TGTGCCAGCAGGTGGACAGCCCAGGACAATGAGCAGTTCTTC
length: 14; size: NA; D: NA; V: TRBV28; J: TRBJ1-1; CDR3: CASSLVQGSTEAFF; DNA: TGTGCCAGCAGTTTAGTACAGGGTTCCACTGAAGCTTTCTTT
length: 16; size: NA; D: NA; V: TRBV28; J: TRBJ2-3; CDR3: CASTRASGMGPDTQYF; DNA: TGTGCCAGCACGCGTGCCTCGGGAATGGGGCCAGATACGCAGTATTTT